This T cell receptor (beta chain) was identified in a study of blood T cell repertoires in COVID-19. The overall study: Samples of COVID-19 (acute and convalescent) were obtained from the United States, Italy and Spain. T cells, B-cell-depleted T cells, or PBMCs supplied cDNA or gDNA.

Germline values: CDR1 SGHDT, CDR2 YYEEEE. Trimming shortened V by 2 bases and J by 2 bases, and 25 bases separated the two germline ends. The CDR3 is 19 residues long. Authors' data handling: Amplification from reference gene primers served as the basis for estimated nucleated cell counts. Data came from immunoSEQ multiplex PCR; TCRdb stores just in-frame clones and leaves some out. V, J and clone size are taken as reported in that table, and D and trimming were inferred from the DNA itself. The sample has over 90,000 clones, about four fifths seen once. The chain has TRBV5-6 and TRBJ1-2, with D possibly being TRBD1 (6 bases). Sequenced material: peripheral blood. The source is a man at least 80 years old with COVID-19, enrolled during active disease. CDR3 protein: CASSFRGTGATGWNYGYTF. The CDR3 nucleotides are TGTGCCAGCAGCTTTAGGGGCACTGGGGCAACAGGGTGGAACTATGGCTACACCTTC. The whole variable domain, remainder taken from reference TRBV5-6 and TRBJ1-2, is DAGVTQSPTHLIKTRGQQVTLRCSPKSGHDTVSWYQQALGQGPQFIFQYYEEEERQRGNFPDRFSGHQFPNYSSELNVNALLLGDSALYLCASSFRGTGATGWNYGYTFGSGTRLTVV.